Listed below are T cell receptor beta chains from one sample, sequenced in a study of identical twins. MiXCR, run by TCRdb on the 5' RACE reads, gives a single entry per CDR3 protein. The data hold 1.5 million to 2 million distinct CDR3 sequences, with around a third observed a single time. The sequenced material came from cord blood. Source of these receptors: a newborn girl in good health. Each CDR3 is given with its conserved first and last residue. The order of the fields is V gene, J gene, D gene, clone size, CDR3 protein, CDR3 DNA. A D gene is named only where the DNA matches it firmly. Where a row states a size, it is once, few, many or the class of an expanded clone; other rows omit it.

V gene: TRBV24-1
J gene: TRBJ2-5
D gene: -
clone size: -
CDR3 protein: CATSDTKDGYGETQYF
CDR3 DNA: TGTGCCACCAGTGATACAAAGGACGGCTACGGGGAGACCCAGTACTTC

V gene: TRBV20-1
J gene: TRBJ2-7
D gene: -
clone size: -
CDR3 protein: CSYKTAYNEQYF
CDR3 DNA: TGCAGCTATAAGACAGCCTACAATGAGCAGTACTTC

V gene: TRBV10-3
J gene: TRBJ2-1
D gene: TRBD2
clone size: -
CDR3 protein: CAISDVGREGSYNEQFF
CDR3 DNA: TGTGCCATCAGTGACGTCGGTCGGGAGGGTTCCTACAATGAGCAGTTCTTC

V gene: TRBV11-1
J gene: TRBJ2-7
D gene: -
clone size: -
CDR3 protein: CASSFGGTIEQYF
CDR3 DNA: TGTGCCAGCAGCTTCGGCGGGACAATCGAGCAGTACTTC

V gene: TRBV11-2
J gene: TRBJ2-7
D gene: TRBD2
clone size: -
CDR3 protein: CASSLFWTSGFPYEQYF
CDR3 DNA: TGTGCCAGCAGCTTATTCTGGACTAGCGGGTTCCCCTACGAGCAGTACTTC

V gene: TRBV7-2
J gene: TRBJ1-2
D gene: TRBD1
clone size: few
CDR3 protein: CASSLGRGGAYYGYTF
CDR3 DNA: TGTGCCAGCAGCTTGGGAAGAGGGGGCGCATACTATGGCTACACCTTC

V gene: TRBV2
J gene: TRBJ2-3
D gene: TRBD2
clone size: few
CDR3 protein: CASSEARRGGTDTQYF
CDR3 DNA: TGTGCCAGCAGTGAAGCGCGGCGGGGGGGGACAGATACGCAGTATTTT

V gene: TRBV25-1
J gene: TRBJ1-4
D gene: TRBD1
clone size: -
CDR3 protein: CASSEKGQGGNEKLFF
CDR3 DNA: TGTGCCAGCAGTGAAAAGGGTCAGGGGGGGAATGAAAAACTGTTTTTT

V gene: TRBV30
J gene: TRBJ2-5
D gene: -
clone size: once
CDR3 protein: CAWDRIPQETQYF
CDR3 DNA: TGTGCCTGGGATCGAATCCCCCAAGAGACCCAGTACTTC

V gene: TRBV20-1
J gene: TRBJ1-4
D gene: -
clone size: -
CDR3 protein: CSASSNEKLFF
CDR3 DNA: TGCAGTGCTAGTTCCAATGAAAAACTGTTTTTT

V gene: TRBV10-3
J gene: TRBJ1-1
D gene: -
clone size: few
CDR3 protein: CAISGAGGTEAFF
CDR3 DNA: TGTGCCATCAGTGGAGCGGGGGGCACTGAAGCTTTCTTT

V gene: TRBV5-8
J gene: TRBJ2-2
D gene: -
clone size: -
CDR3 protein: CASSLAYGGANTGELFF
CDR3 DNA: TGTGCCAGCAGCTTGGCCTACGGCGGGGCGAACACCGGGGAGCTGTTTTTT

V gene: TRBV24-1
J gene: TRBJ2-1
D gene: TRBD2
clone size: -
CDR3 protein: CATSDPTSGRAHEQFF
CDR3 DNA: TGTGCCACCAGTGACCCCACTAGCGGGAGGGCCCATGAGCAGTTCTTC

V gene: TRBV9
J gene: TRBJ2-3
D gene: -
clone size: -
CDR3 protein: CASSEGPSEDTQYF
CDR3 DNA: TGTGCCAGCAGCGAGGGCCCCTCCGAGGATACGCAGTATTTT

V gene: TRBV20-1
J gene: TRBJ2-1
D gene: -
clone size: -
CDR3 protein: CSARDFRYNEQFF
CDR3 DNA: TGCAGTGCTAGAGATTTCAGGTACAATGAGCAGTTCTTC

V gene: TRBV3-1
J gene: TRBJ2-5
D gene: -
clone size: -
CDR3 protein: CASSQDGGRLGNEQYF
CDR3 DNA: TGTGCCAGCAGCCAAGATGGGGGGAGATTGGGGAATGAGCAGTACTTC

V gene: TRBV20-1
J gene: TRBJ2-7
D gene: -
clone size: few
CDR3 protein: CSAQGGTYEQYF
CDR3 DNA: TGCAGTGCTCAGGGGGGGACCTACGAGCAGTACTTC

V gene: TRBV28
J gene: TRBJ2-5
D gene: -
clone size: few
CDR3 protein: CASSTRLASPYNEQYF
CDR3 DNA: TGTGCCAGCAGTACTCGGTTGGCTAGCCCCTACAATGAGCAGTACTTC

V gene: TRBV7-8
J gene: TRBJ1-5
D gene: TRBD1
clone size: -
CDR3 protein: CASSLTGGIGNQPQHF
CDR3 DNA: TGTGCCAGCAGCCTAACAGGGGGCATTGGCAATCAGCCCCAGCATTTT

V gene: TRBV20-1
J gene: TRBJ2-2
D gene: -
clone size: many
CDR3 protein: CSARDNTGELFF
CDR3 DNA: TGCAGTGCTAGAGATAACACCGGGGAGCTGTTTTTT

V gene: TRBV20-1
J gene: TRBJ2-7
D gene: -
clone size: few
CDR3 protein: CSARDPQGYEQYF
CDR3 DNA: TGCAGTGCTAGAGACCCCCAGGGCTACGAGCAGTACTTC

V gene: TRBV20-1
J gene: TRBJ2-7
D gene: TRBD2
clone size: few
CDR3 protein: CSASRLAGSYEQYF
CDR3 DNA: TGCAGTGCTAGTAGGCTAGCGGGGTCCTACGAGCAGTACTTC

V gene: TRBV28
J gene: TRBJ2-1
D gene: TRBD2
clone size: few
CDR3 protein: CASKLPGLALNEQFF
CDR3 DNA: TGTGCCAGCAAGCTGCCGGGACTAGCGCTAAATGAGCAGTTCTTC

V gene: TRBV7-2
J gene: TRBJ2-7
D gene: -
clone size: -
CDR3 protein: CASSLRNSNEQYF
CDR3 DNA: TGTGCCAGCAGCTTACGTAACTCCAATGAGCAGTACTTC

V gene: TRBV5-1
J gene: TRBJ2-1
D gene: TRBD2
clone size: once
CDR3 protein: CASTLGLAGVSEQFF
CDR3 DNA: TGCGCCAGCACCCTGGGACTAGCGGGAGTCAGTGAGCAGTTCTTC

V gene: TRBV9
J gene: TRBJ2-5
D gene: -
clone size: many
CDR3 protein: CASSVDTSGTQYF
CDR3 DNA: TGTGCCAGCAGCGTAGACACCTCGGGGACCCAGTACTTC

V gene: TRBV7-2
J gene: TRBJ2-1
D gene: -
clone size: few
CDR3 protein: CASSPFSGSANEQFF
CDR3 DNA: TGTGCCAGCAGCCCCTTTTCCGGGTCAGCCAATGAGCAGTTCTTC

V gene: TRBV5-1
J gene: TRBJ2-5
D gene: TRBD2
clone size: -
CDR3 protein: CASSWRLAGAKETQYF
CDR3 DNA: TGCGCCAGCAGCTGGAGACTAGCGGGGGCCAAAGAGACCCAGTACTTC

V gene: TRBV7-9
J gene: TRBJ1-2
D gene: TRBD1
clone size: -
CDR3 protein: CASSNRTGTNYGYTF
CDR3 DNA: TGTGCCAGCAGCAACAGGACAGGGACTAACTATGGCTACACCTTC

V gene: TRBV20-1
J gene: TRBJ2-4
D gene: -
clone size: few
CDR3 protein: CSAMPPRRVRDIQYF
CDR3 DNA: TGCAGTGCTATGCCCCCTAGGAGGGTTAGGGACATTCAGTACTTC

V gene: TRBV4-2
J gene: TRBJ2-1
D gene: TRBD2
clone size: many
CDR3 protein: CASSQDGTSGSEQFF
CDR3 DNA: TGTGCCAGCAGCCAAGATGGGACTAGCGGGAGTGAGCAGTTCTTC

V gene: TRBV2
J gene: TRBJ2-4
D gene: -
clone size: few
CDR3 protein: CASSAQSGKNIQYF
CDR3 DNA: TGTGCCAGCAGCGCCCAATCAGGCAAAAACATTCAGTACTTC

V gene: TRBV10-3
J gene: TRBJ2-3
D gene: TRBD2
clone size: -
CDR3 protein: CAISEPRGGGTDTQYF
CDR3 DNA: TGTGCCATCAGTGAGCCGCGCGGGGGGGGCACAGATACGCAGTATTTT

V gene: TRBV2
J gene: TRBJ2-3
D gene: TRBD1
clone size: few
CDR3 protein: CASTWTGPTDTQYF
CDR3 DNA: TGTGCCAGCACCTGGACAGGGCCCACAGATACGCAGTATTTT

V gene: TRBV6-5
J gene: TRBJ2-7
D gene: -
clone size: many
CDR3 protein: CASSYTGTYEQYF
CDR3 DNA: TGTGCCAGCAGTTACACAGGGACCTACGAGCAGTACTTC

V gene: TRBV7-9
J gene: TRBJ1-2
D gene: TRBD1
clone size: few
CDR3 protein: CASSFPPGQGHGYTF
CDR3 DNA: TGTGCCAGCAGCTTCCCCCCCGGACAGGGTCATGGCTACACCTTC

V gene: TRBV20-1
J gene: TRBJ2-1
D gene: -
clone size: -
CDR3 protein: CSANPLAHSSYNEQFF
CDR3 DNA: TGCAGTGCTAACCCCCTAGCGCATAGCTCCTACAATGAGCAGTTCTTC

V gene: TRBV2
J gene: TRBJ2-1
D gene: TRBD1
clone size: -
CDR3 protein: CATGQAHNEQFF
CDR3 DNA: TGTGCCACCGGACAGGCCCACAATGAGCAGTTCTTC

V gene: TRBV2
J gene: TRBJ2-1
D gene: -
clone size: few
CDR3 protein: CASSDWQGRYNEQFF
CDR3 DNA: TGTGCCAGCAGTGATTGGCAGGGGAGGTACAATGAGCAGTTCTTC

V gene: TRBV12-3/TRBV12-4
J gene: TRBJ2-3
D gene: TRBD2
clone size: -
CDR3 protein: CASSLVASGGFTDTQYF
CDR3 DNA: TGTGCCAGCAGTTTAGTGGCTAGCGGGGGTTTCACAGATACGCAGTATTTT

V gene: TRBV7-8
J gene: TRBJ2-5
D gene: -
clone size: few
CDR3 protein: CASSLGDTQETQYF
CDR3 DNA: TGTGCCAGCAGCTTAGGGGACACTCAAGAGACCCAGTACTTC

V gene: TRBV2
J gene: TRBJ2-7
D gene: -
clone size: few
CDR3 protein: CASRPIRDTTYEQYF
CDR3 DNA: TGTGCCAGCAGGCCGATCCGGGACACCACCTACGAGCAGTACTTC

V gene: TRBV11-3
J gene: TRBJ2-1
D gene: -
clone size: -
CDR3 protein: CASSLTHKGTQFF
CDR3 DNA: TGTGCCAGCAGCCTAACACACAAGGGCACGCAGTTCTTC

V gene: TRBV6-1
J gene: TRBJ2-6
D gene: -
clone size: -
CDR3 protein: CASEVSGANVLTF
CDR3 DNA: TGTGCCAGCGAAGTCTCTGGGGCCAACGTCCTGACTTTC

V gene: TRBV6-1
J gene: TRBJ2-3
D gene: TRBD1
clone size: -
CDR3 protein: CASSDSFPGQGIDTQYF
CDR3 DNA: TGTGCCAGCAGTGATTCCTTCCCGGGACAGGGGATAGATACGCAGTATTTT

V gene: TRBV11-1
J gene: TRBJ2-1
D gene: -
clone size: -
CDR3 protein: CASSQNFPGEQFF
CDR3 DNA: TGTGCCAGCAGCCAAAATTTCCCCGGGGAGCAGTTCTTC

V gene: TRBV28
J gene: TRBJ1-2
D gene: TRBD1
clone size: few
CDR3 protein: CASSQGTGDSYGYTF
CDR3 DNA: TGTGCCAGCAGTCAGGGGACAGGGGATAGCTATGGCTACACCTTC

V gene: TRBV29-1
J gene: TRBJ2-7
D gene: TRBD1
clone size: -
CDR3 protein: CSVVDRLRGISYEQYF
CDR3 DNA: TGCAGCGTTGTGGACAGGCTTAGAGGGATTTCCTACGAGCAGTACTTC

V gene: TRBV5-1
J gene: TRBJ1-4
D gene: -
clone size: -
CDR3 protein: CASSFDHRGTTNEKLFF
CDR3 DNA: TGCGCCAGCAGCTTTGACCACCGGGGGACAACTAATGAAAAACTGTTTTTT

V gene: TRBV4-2
J gene: TRBJ2-7
D gene: -
clone size: few
CDR3 protein: CASSQETGWAYEQYF
CDR3 DNA: TGTGCCAGCAGCCAAGAAACGGGATGGGCCTACGAGCAGTACTTC

V gene: TRBV6-6
J gene: TRBJ2-1
D gene: -
clone size: few
CDR3 protein: CASRSRGLVYNEQFF
CDR3 DNA: TGTGCCAGCAGGTCCCGGGGGCTAGTATACAATGAGCAGTTCTTC

V gene: TRBV6-6
J gene: TRBJ1-2
D gene: TRBD1
clone size: few
CDR3 protein: CASRKGQGKVDYGYTF
CDR3 DNA: TGTGCCAGCAGAAAAGGACAGGGGAAGGTGGACTATGGCTACACCTTC

V gene: TRBV19
J gene: TRBJ2-5
D gene: -
clone size: -
CDR3 protein: CASSLAGMGAEQYF
CDR3 DNA: TGTGCCAGTAGTTTAGCCGGGATGGGCGCTGAGCAGTACTTC

V gene: TRBV3-1
J gene: TRBJ2-1
D gene: -
clone size: -
CDR3 protein: CASSRFSLNEQFF
CDR3 DNA: TGTGCCAGCAGCCGGTTCTCCCTCAATGAGCAGTTCTTC

V gene: TRBV20-1
J gene: TRBJ1-5
D gene: -
clone size: -
CDR3 protein: CSARDDRRRGQPQHF
CDR3 DNA: TGCAGTGCTAGAGATGACAGGAGGCGGGGCCAGCCCCAGCATTTT